Each of the 9 T cell receptor beta chains below was sequenced from the same sample in a study of T cells in Graves' hyperthyroidism and ophthalmopathy (dated by TCRdb to 2018 to 2020). Libraries were built with multiplex PCR. Sequencing was carried out with an Illumina HiSeq 2000. The TCR beta CDR3 regions were amplified from the RNA transcripts. A first-round RT-PCR of the TCR CDR3 used the HTBI primer set with the Qiagen OneStep RT-PCR kit. TCRdb reprocessed the public reads (quality trimming at Q25 with fastp, clone calling with MiXCR) and kept in-frame beta chains. Every distinct CDR3 protein forms one entry, paired with its most common genes and DNA. This sample gives around 350,000 distinct CDR3 sequences in total; approximately 20% of them show up just once. The ten largest clones represent around 4% of the sample. The sequenced sample consisted of blood. These receptor sequences come from a woman under 30 with Graves' hyperthyroidism.

This clonotype was detected many times. V gene TRBV12-3 or TRBV12-4 combines with J gene TRBJ1-5; D unresolved. V lost 1 base and J lost 3, with 10 bases in between. The CDR3 loop spans 15 amino acids. The CDR3 coding sequence is TGTGCCAGCAGTTTAGATGGCAGGTTCAATCAGCCCCAGCATTTT. Residues: CASSLDGRFNQPQHF.

A few counts support this clonotype. V usage is TRBV11-2 and J usage is TRBJ1-6; no clear D gene. The V end lost 5 bases, the J end lost 4 bases, and 9 bases lay between the germline ends. This CDR3 spans 14 amino acids. Germline V gene sequence: CDR1 SGHAT, CDR2 FQNNGV. Here the CDR3 reads CASSTLGYNSPLHF. CDR3 coding DNA: TGTGCCAGCAGCACTTTAGGTTATAATTCACCCCTCCACTTT.

This clonotype was picked up many times. This chain joins TRBV7-8 and TRBJ1-5; D gene unclear. Germline CDR1 is SGHVS and CDR2 is FQNEAQ. V lost 1 base, J lost 7 bases, and 11 bases lay in between. The CDR3 has 14 residues. This CDR3 reads CASSLGGSWQPQHF. DNA of the CDR3: TGTGCCAGCAGCTTAGGAGGGAGTTGGCAGCCCCAGCATTTT.

This chain connects TRBV28 to TRBJ2-2; possibly TRBD1 for D (5 bases). Trimming removed 2 bases at V and 11 bases at J, with 9 bases between. CDR3 size: 12 residues. The germline CDR1 and CDR2 sequences are MDHEN and SYDVKM. The CDR3 protein is CASSLVGRELFF. CDR3 DNA sequence: TGTGCCAGCAGTTTAGTGGGGCGCGAGCTGTTTTTT.

This clonotype was seen repeatedly, ten times or more. This chain connects TRBV2 to TRBJ1-3, with 8 bases identical to TRBD1. V was clipped by 3 bases and J by 8 bases; unmatched bases: 9. Germline assignment: CDR1 SNHLY and CDR2 FYNNEI. The CDR3 runs to 15 residues. The CDR3 DNA reads TGTGCCAGCAGTGACGGTCCAGGGGGCATCGACACCATATATTTT. Encoded protein: CASSDGPGGIDTIYF.

V gene TRBV28 combines with J gene TRBJ2-5; TRBD1 might be the D (5 bases). Per the germline V gene, CDR1 is MDHEN and CDR2 is SYDVKM. The CDR3 length is 13 residues. V was shortened by 5 bases and J by 7 bases, with 14 bases between the two germline ends. As DNA, the CDR3 is TGTGCCAGCAGTCATACAGGACGCCGGACCCAGTACTTC. This encodes CASSHTGRRTQYF.

This clonotype was detected many times. The chain's CDR3 is CASSPMISGNTIYF. In nucleotides, the CDR3 is TGTGCCAGCAGCCCCATGATCTCTGGAAACACCATATATTTT. The rearrangement uses TRBV11-2 and TRBJ1-3; D is undetermined. From germline, CDR1 is SGHAT and CDR2 FQNNGV. The CDR3 runs to 14 residues. V shed 5 bases and J shed 0 bases, with 8 bases lying between them. Based on the CDR3 plus reference TRBV11-2 and TRBJ1-3, the full variable domain is EAGVAQSPRYKIIEKRQSVAFWCNPISGHATLYWYQQILGQGPKLLIQFQNNGVVDDSQLPKDRFSAERLKGVDSTLKIQPAKLEDSAVYLCASSPMISGNTIYFGEGSWLTVV.

This clonotype was observed at least ten times. J is TRBJ1-2 and V is TRBV2; D not resolved. Germline V gives CDR1 SNHLY, CDR2 FYNNEI. There are 13 residues in the CDR3. V was pared by 7 bases and J by 8 bases, with 17 bases between. CDR3 bases: TGTGCCAGCAACACCTACTCTGGACGAGGCTACACCTTC. Translated: CASNTYSGRGYTF.

The table lists this clonotype with many counts. The chain uses TRBV5-1 and TRBJ2-1; D might be TRBD1 or TRBD2, each matching 5 bases. The V gene's germline CDR1 is SGHRS and CDR2 YFSETQ. Trimming removed 4 bases from V and 0 bases from J, with 11 bases in between. The CDR3 contains 15 residues. The CDR3 DNA reads TGCGCCAGCAGCGAGGGACGGAGCTCCTACAATGAGCAGTTCTTC. This translates into CASSEGRSSYNEQFF.